This T cell receptor beta chain was sequenced in a study of T cell clonotyping in hematopoietic cell transplantation. Whole-study results and caveats: Recipient TCR diversity dropped after transplant; expanded clonotypes rose from day 30 to 180. At the given depth, recipient repertoires were over 95% de novo clonotypes. No sorting was done, leaving CD4 and CD8 contributions mixed.

To note about this clone: Antigen unknown.

Some clones are missing from TCRdb's copy, which holds only in-frame ones; the method was immunoSEQ multiplex PCR. The profile shows approximately 13,000 clones, about 98% of them singletons. The CDR3 loop spans 13 amino acids. Germline CDR1 SGHTA, CDR2 FQGTGA. V shed 1 base and J shed 5 bases, with 8 bases lying between them. This receptor was taken from a female patient between 50 and 60 years old who had an allogeneic stem cell transplant from an unrelated donor, so T cells may come from the graft donor. Some clones in this sample may be carry-over from other donors' samples. The chain carries TRBV7-3 and TRBJ2-5; D possibly uses TRBD1 or TRBD2 (5 bases each). Sequences were derived from peripheral blood mononuclear cells, sampled 30 days after allogeneic stem cell transplant. The chain's CDR3 is CASSLMGRETQYF. The CDR3 bases are TGTGCCAGCAGCTTAATGGGACGGGAGACCCAGTACTTC.